Each of the 2 T cell receptor beta chains below was sequenced from the same sample in a study of shared clonotypes between healthy human individuals. Using immunoSEQ multiplex PCR, the repertoire was profiled, and TCRdb retains in-frame clones only, with some absent. The sample includes under 600,000 clones, 95% to 98% of them seen just once. The source material was naive CD4+ T cells sorted from blood. The subset is: CD45RA+ positively selected. These receptors all come from a woman in her thirties in good health.

The chain employs TRBV30 and TRBJ2-5, with a weak D call TRBD1 (5 bases). The assigned J gene may be wrong: the sequence end matches TRBJ2-7 better. CDR3 length: 14 residues. Germline V CDR1 and CDR2: GTSNPN, SVGIG (reference sequence). Here the CDR3 reads CAWSTRAITGEQYF. DNA for the CDR3: TGTGCCTGGAGTACCAGGGCAATAACGGGCGAGCAGTACTTC.

This chain uses TRBV19 with TRBJ1-5; no reliable D call. Germline V lookup: CDR1 LNHDA, CDR2 SQIVND (reference sequence). The CDR3 has 17 residues. V was cut by 3 bases and J by 3 bases, with 18 bases left in between. This chain's CDR3 is CASSIDQALGFNQPQHF. CDR3 nucleotide sequence: TGTGCCAGTAGTATTGACCAGGCCCTAGGATTCAATCAGCCCCAGCATTTT.